These 24 T cell receptor beta chains came from one sample sequenced in a study of blood T cells in healthy people across ages. PCR was performed a second time for roughly 7 to 11 cycles using a sample-barcoded 5' primer and a J-beta primer mix. TCRdb used MiXCR to reprocess the 5' RACE reads, holding one entry per CDR3 protein. Of some 1.5 million distinct CDR3 sequences listed, approximately 42% were seen once; the top ten hold about 4%. The sequenced material came from blood. These TCRs come from a woman aged 18-29 years in good health.

A remark on this clonotype: The germline gene is not matched at one end of the junction; a read error may be the cause. This chain joins TRBV6-6 and TRBJ1-2; no clear D gene. There are 15 residues in the CDR3. Germline V lookup: CDR1 MNHNY, CDR2 SVGAGI (reference sequence). CDR3 loop: CAGSYSREENYGYTF. Written as DNA, the CDR3 is TGTGCCGGCAGTTACTCTAGGGAGGAAAACTATGGCTACACCTTC.

This clonotype was seen a handful of times. This chain uses TRBV4-2 with TRBJ1-2; 7 nucleotides align to TRBD1. There are 15 residues in the CDR3. Germline V gene lookup returns CDR1 LGHNA and CDR2 YNFKEQ. J was trimmed by 2 bases and V by 3 bases; bases with no gene match: 6. CDR3 sequence (DNA): TGTGCCAGCAGCCACCAGACAGGGTTCAACTATGGCTACACCTTC. Protein sequence: CASSHQTGFNYGYTF.

Only one count was recorded for this clonotype. The chain links TRBV6-5 to TRBJ2-7; D not resolved. The CDR3 has 15 amino acids. Germline V CDR1 and CDR2: MNHEY, SVGAGI. V lost 0 bases and J lost 5, with 14 bases in between. DNA for the CDR3: TGTGCCAGCAGTTACTCTGGCGGTGGCAACAACGAGCAGTACTTC. It yields the protein CASSYSGGGNNEQYF.

The chain is built from TRBV12-3 or TRBV12-4 and TRBJ1-1; no definite D call. Trimming cost V 10 bases and J 5 bases, with 11 bases left between them. The CDR3 runs to 11 residues. The CDR3 region has the DNA TGTGCCATCAGGCTAAGGACTGAAGCTTTCTTT. This translates into CAIRLRTEAFF.

The chain combines TRBV12-3 or TRBV12-4 with TRBJ1-4; the D is unclear. The CDR3 is 16 amino acids. V gave up 1 base and J gave up 8 bases, with 17 bases separating them. The CDR3 is CASSLGLVAEGEKLFF. In nucleotides, the CDR3 is TGTGCCAGCAGTTTAGGCTTGGTAGCCGAAGGGGAAAAACTGTTTTTT.

The chain links TRBV4-2 to TRBJ2-7; 10 bases line up with TRBD1. CDR1 is LGHNA, CDR2 YNFKEQ, per germline. This CDR3 contains 15 residues. The trim removed 1 base at V and 2 bases at J, leaving 2 bases unmatched. CDR3: CASSQGTGGAYEQYF. The DNA for the CDR3 is TGTGCCAGCAGCCAAGGGACAGGGGGGGCCTACGAGCAGTACTTC.

The rearrangement joins TRBV10-3 to TRBJ2-3; D gene unclear. The germline CDR1 and CDR2 sequences are ENHRY and SYGVKD. V was trimmed by 5 bases and J by 0 bases, leaving 9 bases between them. CDR3 length equals 14 residues. The CDR3 sequence is CAISPVSSTDTQYF. The CDR3 DNA follows: TGTGCCATCAGTCCCGTATCCAGCACAGATACGCAGTATTTT.

This rearrangement joins TRBV4-1 to TRBJ2-1; 8 nucleotides agree with TRBD2. The CDR3 totals 14 residues. V lost 3 bases to trimming and J lost 5 bases; unmatched junction nucleotides: 3. The V gene's germline CDR1 is MGHRA and CDR2 YSYEKL. CDR3 DNA: TGCGCCAGCAGCCATAGCGGGAAGGACAATGAGCAGTTCTTC. It translates to CASSHSGKDNEQFF.

A remark on this clonotype: Compared with germline, one end of the junction differs, possibly owing to a read error. This rearrangement joins TRBV5-1 to TRBJ2-3; D may correspond to TRBD1 or TRBD2 (5 bases each). This CDR3 spans 15 amino acids. The V gene's germline CDR1 is SGHRS and CDR2 YFSETQ. CDR3 nucleotide sequence: TGCGTCAGCAGCTCCGGAGTCACGGGGCCAGATACGCAGTATTTT. This encodes CVSSSGVTGPDTQYF.

The chain couples TRBV30 to TRBJ1-6; D perhaps matches TRBD1 (5 bases). The V end lost 3 bases, the J end lost 5 bases, and 8 bases lay between the germline ends. The germline CDR1 and CDR2 sequences are GTSNPN and SVGIG (reference sequence). This CDR3 spans 13 amino acids. Here the CDR3 DNA reads TGTGCCTGGAGCGGGACTGATAATTCACCCCTCCACTTT. As protein: CAWSGTDNSPLHF.

About this clonotype: Since a much larger clone is just one base distant, this may be a read error. The chain has TRBV2 and TRBJ2-7; TRBD1 matches 7 bases. Germline CDR1 reads SNHLY; CDR2 reads FYNNEI. V was pared by 9 bases and J by 7 bases, with 15 bases of the junction left unmatched. The CDR3 extends over 14 amino acids. CDR3 protein: CASSTGTASNEQYF. CDR3 nucleotides: TGTGCCAGTTCCACAGGGACAGCCTCCAATGAGCAGTACTTC.

The genes are TRBV6-5 and TRBJ1-2; no definite D call. There are 15 residues in the CDR3. Germline-derived CDR1 and CDR2 are MNHEY and SVGAGI. With 7 bases removed from V and 4 bases from J, the gap between germline ends came to 19 bases. CDR3 DNA sequence: TGTGCCAGCACCACCTATAAAGGTTTGGGCTATGGCTACACCTTC. It codes for CASTTYKGLGYGYTF.

This clonotype was seen repeatedly, ten times or more. One junction end does not reproduce the germline sequence, and a read error may be involved. The J gene is TRBJ2-7, the V gene TRBV7-9, with TRBD2 as a possible D gene (6 bases). Germline assignment: CDR1 SEHNR and CDR2 FQNEAQ (reference sequence). The CDR3 has 12 amino acids. Written as DNA, the CDR3 is TGTGCCAGCAGTTTAGCGGTATACGAGCAGTACTTC. It translates to CASSLAVYEQYF.

Comment on this clonotype: This sequence may be a read error, since a much larger clone differs from it by one base. The chain is built from TRBV20-1 and TRBJ2-3; D is possibly TRBD1 (5 bases). Trimming removed 2 bases at V and 4 bases at J, with 7 bases between. CDR3 length: 12 amino acids. In germline, CDR1 is DFQATT, CDR2 SNEGSKA (reference sequence). The CDR3 DNA reads TGCAGTGCTAGACAGGGCTCAGATACGCAGTATTTT. Protein sequence: CSARQGSDTQYF.

The V call is TRBV7-2, the J call TRBJ1-1; no reliable D call. V was trimmed by 4 bases and J by 5 bases, leaving 11 bases between them. Germline V gene data show CDR1 as SGHTA and CDR2 as FQGNSA. The length of the CDR3 is 13 residues. CDR3: CASSSAVRTEAFF. CDR3 coding DNA: TGTGCCAGCAGCTCCGCAGTCCGAACTGAAGCTTTCTTT.

This clonotype appeared a few times. The chain recombines TRBV12-3 or TRBV12-4 with TRBJ1-4; TRBD1 aligns across 7 bases. The CDR3 loop spans 15 amino acids. Unmatched junction bases numbered 8, after V lost 2 bases and J lost 8 bases. CDR3 nucleotides: TGTGCCAGCAGTTTAACAGGGGTCCTCGTGGAAAAACTGTTTTTT. Protein product: CASSLTGVLVEKLFF.

This chain connects TRBV7-8 to TRBJ1-2; 7 bases fit TRBD1. Germline-derived CDR1 and CDR2 are SGHVS and FQNEAQ. J was trimmed by 7 bases and V by 5 bases; bases with no gene match: 7. The CDR3 runs to 13 residues. CDR3 sequence (DNA): TGTGCCAGCAGCCTTGACAGGGACTGTGGCTACACCTTC. This gives the protein CASSLDRDCGYTF.

The table lists this clonotype with a few counts. The chain combines TRBV24-1 with TRBJ2-3, with TRBD2 as a possible D gene (6 bases). Per the germline V gene, CDR1 is KGHDR and CDR2 is SFDVKD. Trimming took 4 bases from V and 2 from J, leaving 18 bases between them. The CDR3 consists of 17 residues. The CDR3 loop reads CATSDTLAGAYTDTQYF. In nucleotides, the CDR3 is TGTGCCACCAGTGACACACTAGCAGGAGCTTACACAGATACGCAGTATTTT.

The chain carries TRBV7-9 and TRBJ2-1; possible D gene TRBD1, 6 bases. CDR3 length: 14 residues. Germline CDR1 and CDR2: SEHNR and FQNEAQ (reference sequence). V was clipped by 5 bases and J by 4 bases, with 12 bases between them. CDR3 amino acids: CASSIPGVYNEQFF. CDR3 sequence (DNA): TGTGCCAGCAGCATCCCAGGGGTTTACAATGAGCAGTTCTTC.

This clonotype has just a few counts. The J gene is TRBJ1-5, the V gene TRBV6-5; D possibly corresponds to TRBD1 (5 bases). This CDR3 contains 13 residues. The germline CDR1 and CDR2 sequences are MNHEY and SVGAGI. The V and J ends lost 5 bases and 5 bases respectively, with 10 bases between them. CDR3 nucleotide sequence: TGTGCCAGCAGTGATAGGGGAGATCAGCCCCAGCATTTT. As protein: CASSDRGDQPQHF.

This clonotype was detected only a few times. The rearrangement uses TRBV12-3 or TRBV12-4 and TRBJ2-1; D gene unclear. V lost 6 bases to trimming and J lost 5 bases, with 20 bases between them. This CDR3 is built from 16 residues. CDR3 in DNA: TGTGCCAGCAGCGGTCCTGGTCAAGGCCTCCACAATGAGCAGTTCTTC. Encoded protein: CASSGPGQGLHNEQFF.

This clonotype was picked up a small number of times. J is TRBJ1-2 and V is TRBV20-1; 10 nucleotides line up with TRBD1. This CDR3 is built from 15 residues. Per the germline V gene, CDR1 is DFQATT and CDR2 is SNEGSKA (reference sequence). Trimming removed 1 base from V and 4 bases from J; junction bases left unmatched: 6. The CDR3 region is CSARVPGQGFYGYTF. Written as DNA, the CDR3 is TGCAGTGCTAGAGTCCCGGGACAGGGGTTCTATGGCTACACCTTC.

V gene TRBV20-1 combines with J gene TRBJ1-2; D call uncertain. The CDR3 is made up of 13 amino acids. V gave up 2 bases and J gave up 2 bases, with 9 bases separating them. Germline V CDR1 and CDR2: DFQATT, SNEGSKA (reference sequence). The CDR3 protein is CSARSGGNYGYTF. DNA for the CDR3: TGCAGTGCTAGATCTGGTGGAAACTATGGCTACACCTTC.

This clonotype was observed a handful of times. This chain links TRBV29-1 with TRBJ2-6; D gene uncertain. Germline lookup yields CDR1 SQVTM and CDR2 ANQGSEA. Trimming shortened V by 6 bases and J by 3 bases, and 9 bases separated the two germline ends. There are 13 residues in the CDR3. CDR3 DNA sequence: TGCAGCGTACAGATTATTGGGGCCAACGTCCTGACTTTC. It codes for CSVQIIGANVLTF.